Sequencing of this TCR beta chain was carried out in a study of tumor and adjacent non-tumor tissue in lung cancer. Looking at the study overall: Aged 31 to 76 years, patients included 10 men and 5 women with stage I to III disease.

The CDR3 contains 13 residues. The V gene's germline CDR1 is SGHAT and CDR2 FQNNGV. This sample's RNA came from whole unsorted tissue. Three rounds of nested PCR, following a modified ARM-PCR protocol, produced the TCRbeta library. TCRdb re-analysed the multiplex PCR reads in MiXCR, keeping a single row per CDR3 protein. The sample carries around 210,000 distinct CDR3 sequences, around 70% recorded once. This clonotype was seen only a few times. Given a much more abundant clone one base away, this may be a read error. The chain employs TRBV11-2 and TRBJ2-1; D gene uncertain. The receptor was isolated from a man aged 55 to 69 with non-small cell lung cancer. Sequencing was done on a sample of lung tumor tissue. CDR3 protein: CASSFRRNNVQFF. The CDR3 coding sequence is TGTGCCAGCAGCTTCCGAAGGAACAATGTGCAGTTCTTC.